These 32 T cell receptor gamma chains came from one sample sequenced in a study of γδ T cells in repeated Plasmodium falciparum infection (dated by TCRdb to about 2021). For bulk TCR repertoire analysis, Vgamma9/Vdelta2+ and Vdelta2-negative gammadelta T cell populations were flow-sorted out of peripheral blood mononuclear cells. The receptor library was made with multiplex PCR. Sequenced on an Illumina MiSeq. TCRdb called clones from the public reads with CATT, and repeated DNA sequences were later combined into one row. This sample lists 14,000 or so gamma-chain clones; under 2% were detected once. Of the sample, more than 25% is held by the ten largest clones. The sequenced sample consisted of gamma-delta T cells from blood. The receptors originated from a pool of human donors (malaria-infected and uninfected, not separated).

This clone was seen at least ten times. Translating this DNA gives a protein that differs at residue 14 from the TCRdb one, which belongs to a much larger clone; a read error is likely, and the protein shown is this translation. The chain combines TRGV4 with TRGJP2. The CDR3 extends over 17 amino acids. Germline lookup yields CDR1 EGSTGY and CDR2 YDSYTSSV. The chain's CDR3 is CATWAHHPRSSDWVKTF. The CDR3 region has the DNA TGTGCCACCTGGGCCCATCATCCACGTAGTAGTGATTGGGTCAAGACGTTT.

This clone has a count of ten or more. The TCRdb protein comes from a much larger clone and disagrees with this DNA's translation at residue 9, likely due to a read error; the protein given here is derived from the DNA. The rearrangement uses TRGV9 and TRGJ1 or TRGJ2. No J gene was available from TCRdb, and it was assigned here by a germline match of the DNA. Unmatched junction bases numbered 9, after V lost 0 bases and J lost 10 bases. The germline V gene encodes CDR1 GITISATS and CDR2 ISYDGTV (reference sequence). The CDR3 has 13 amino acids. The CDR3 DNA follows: TGTGCCTTGTGGGAGGTGCCTATAGGGAAGAAACTCTTT. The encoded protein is CALWEVPIGKKLF.

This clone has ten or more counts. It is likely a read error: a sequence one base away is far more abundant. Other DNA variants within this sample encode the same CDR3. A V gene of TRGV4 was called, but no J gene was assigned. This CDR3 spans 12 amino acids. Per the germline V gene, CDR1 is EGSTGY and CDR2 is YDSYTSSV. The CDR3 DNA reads TGTGCCACCTGGGATGTTAACTATAAGAAACTCTTC. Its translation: CATWDVNYKKLF.

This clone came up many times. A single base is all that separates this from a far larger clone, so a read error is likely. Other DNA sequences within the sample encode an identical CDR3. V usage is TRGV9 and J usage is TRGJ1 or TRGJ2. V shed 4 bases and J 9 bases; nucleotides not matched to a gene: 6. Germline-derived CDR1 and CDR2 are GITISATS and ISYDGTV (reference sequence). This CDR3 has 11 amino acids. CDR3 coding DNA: TGTGCCTTGTGGGAAGGTTTTAAGAAACTCTTT. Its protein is CALWEGFKKLF.

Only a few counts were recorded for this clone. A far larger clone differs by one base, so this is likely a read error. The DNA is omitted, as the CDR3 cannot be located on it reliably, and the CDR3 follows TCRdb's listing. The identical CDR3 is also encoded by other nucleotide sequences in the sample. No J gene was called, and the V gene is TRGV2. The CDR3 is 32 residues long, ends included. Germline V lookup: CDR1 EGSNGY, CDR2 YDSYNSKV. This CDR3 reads CATWDGPIGIRNSLAVEQHWLSQVSIGRIQHF.

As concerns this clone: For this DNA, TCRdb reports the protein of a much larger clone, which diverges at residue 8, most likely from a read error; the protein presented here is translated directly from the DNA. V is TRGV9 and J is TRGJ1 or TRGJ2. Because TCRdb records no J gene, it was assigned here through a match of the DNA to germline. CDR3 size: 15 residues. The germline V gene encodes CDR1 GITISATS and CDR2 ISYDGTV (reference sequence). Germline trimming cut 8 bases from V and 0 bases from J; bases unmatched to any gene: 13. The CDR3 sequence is CALYLYSLNYYKKLF. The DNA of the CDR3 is TGTGCCTTGTACCTTTATTCTTTGAATTATTATAAGAAACTCTTT.

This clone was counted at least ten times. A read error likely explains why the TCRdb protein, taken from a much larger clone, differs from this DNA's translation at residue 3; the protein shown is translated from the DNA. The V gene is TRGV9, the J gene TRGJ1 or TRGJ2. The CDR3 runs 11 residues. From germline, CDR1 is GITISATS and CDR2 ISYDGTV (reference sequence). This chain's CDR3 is CASWDYYKKLF. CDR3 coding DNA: TGTGCCTCGTGGGATTATTATAAGAAACTCTTT.

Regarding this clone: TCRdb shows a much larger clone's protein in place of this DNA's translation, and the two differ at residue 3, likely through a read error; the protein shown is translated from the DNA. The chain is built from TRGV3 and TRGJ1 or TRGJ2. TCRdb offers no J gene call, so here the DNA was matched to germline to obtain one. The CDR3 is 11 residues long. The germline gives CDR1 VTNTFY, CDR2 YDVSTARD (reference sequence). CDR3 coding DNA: TGTGCCCCCTGGGACAGGCGGGGGAAACTCTTT. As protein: CAPWDRRGKLF.

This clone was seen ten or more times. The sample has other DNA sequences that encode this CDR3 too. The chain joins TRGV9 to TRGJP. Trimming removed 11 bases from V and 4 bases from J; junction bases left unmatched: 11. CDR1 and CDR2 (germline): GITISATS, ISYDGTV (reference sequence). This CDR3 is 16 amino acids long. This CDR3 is CAYPRTQELGKKIKVF. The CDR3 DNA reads TGTGCCTACCCGCGGACACAAGAGTTGGGCAAAAAAATCAAGGTATTT.

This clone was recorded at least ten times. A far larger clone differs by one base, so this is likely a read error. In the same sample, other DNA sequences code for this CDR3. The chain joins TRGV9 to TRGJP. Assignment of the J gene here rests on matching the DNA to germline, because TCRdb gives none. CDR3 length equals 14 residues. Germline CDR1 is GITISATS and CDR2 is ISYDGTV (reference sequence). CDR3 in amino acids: CALWEKLGKKIKVF. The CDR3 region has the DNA TGTGCCCTGTGGGAAAAGTTGGGCAAAAAAATCAAGGTATTT.

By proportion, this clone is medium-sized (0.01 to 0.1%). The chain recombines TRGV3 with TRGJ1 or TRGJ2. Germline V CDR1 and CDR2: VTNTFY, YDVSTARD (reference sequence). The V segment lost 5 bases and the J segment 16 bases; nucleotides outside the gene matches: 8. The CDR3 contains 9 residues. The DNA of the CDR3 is TGTGCCACCTGGGTCGGGATGCTCTTT. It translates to CATWVGMLF.

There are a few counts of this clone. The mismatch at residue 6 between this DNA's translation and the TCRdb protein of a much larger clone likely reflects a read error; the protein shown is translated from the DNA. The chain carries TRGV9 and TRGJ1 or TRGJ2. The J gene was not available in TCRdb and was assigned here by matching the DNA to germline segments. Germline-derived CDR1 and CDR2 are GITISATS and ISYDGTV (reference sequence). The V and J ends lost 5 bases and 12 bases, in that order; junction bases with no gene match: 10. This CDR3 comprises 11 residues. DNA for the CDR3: TGTGCCTTGTGGGGGGACTGTAGGAAACTCTTT. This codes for CALWGDCRKLF.

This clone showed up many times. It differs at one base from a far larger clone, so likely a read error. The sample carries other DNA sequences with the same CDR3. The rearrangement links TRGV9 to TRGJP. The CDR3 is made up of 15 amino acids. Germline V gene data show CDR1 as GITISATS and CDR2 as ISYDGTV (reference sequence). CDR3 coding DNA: TGTGCCTTGTGGGAGGCGGGGCTGGGCAAAAAAATCAAGGTATTC. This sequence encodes CALWEAGLGKKIKVF.

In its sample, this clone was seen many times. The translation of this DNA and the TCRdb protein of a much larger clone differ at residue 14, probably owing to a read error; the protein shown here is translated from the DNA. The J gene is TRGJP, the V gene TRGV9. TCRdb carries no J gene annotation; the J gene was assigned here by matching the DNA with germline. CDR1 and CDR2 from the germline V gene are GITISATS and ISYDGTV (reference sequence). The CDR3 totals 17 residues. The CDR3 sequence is CALWEVRQELGKKVKVF. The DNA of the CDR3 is TGTGCCTTGTGGGAGGTGAGGCAAGAGTTGGGCAAAAAAGTCAAGGTATTT.

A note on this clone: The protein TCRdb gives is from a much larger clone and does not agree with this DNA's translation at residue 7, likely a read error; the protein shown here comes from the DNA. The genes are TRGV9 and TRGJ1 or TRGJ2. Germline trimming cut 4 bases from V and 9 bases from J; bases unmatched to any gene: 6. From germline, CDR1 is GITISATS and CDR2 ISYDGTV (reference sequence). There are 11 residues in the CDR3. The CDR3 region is CALWDACKKLF. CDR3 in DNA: TGTGCCTTGTGGGACGCGTGTAAGAAACTCTTT.

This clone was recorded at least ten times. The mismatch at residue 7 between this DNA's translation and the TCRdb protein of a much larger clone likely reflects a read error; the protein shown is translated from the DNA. The CDR3 spells CALWEVGDKKLF. The DNA of the CDR3 is TGTGCCTTGTGGGAGGTGGGGGATAAGAAACTCTTT. The genes are TRGV9 and TRGJ1 or TRGJ2. The J gene was not available in TCRdb and was assigned here by matching the DNA to germline segments. CDR3 length equals 12 residues. Trimming removed 0 bases from V and 8 bases from J; junction bases left unmatched: 4. Germline V CDR1 and CDR2: GITISATS, ISYDGTV (reference sequence).

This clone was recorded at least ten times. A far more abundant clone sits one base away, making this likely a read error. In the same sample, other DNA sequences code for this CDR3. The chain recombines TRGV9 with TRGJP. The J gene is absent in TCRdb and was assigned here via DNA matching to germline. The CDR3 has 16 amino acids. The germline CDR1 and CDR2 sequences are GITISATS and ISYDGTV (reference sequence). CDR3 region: CALWDRQELGKKIKVF. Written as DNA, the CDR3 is TGTGCCTTATGGGACCGCCAAGAGTTGGGCAAAAAAATCAAGGTATTT.

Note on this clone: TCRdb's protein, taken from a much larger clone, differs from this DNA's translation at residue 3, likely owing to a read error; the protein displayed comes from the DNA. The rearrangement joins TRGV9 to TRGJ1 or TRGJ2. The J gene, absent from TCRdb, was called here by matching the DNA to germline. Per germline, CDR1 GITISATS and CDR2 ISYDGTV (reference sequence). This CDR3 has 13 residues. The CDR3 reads CAFWGPYYYKKLF. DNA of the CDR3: TGTGCCTTTTGGGGACCCTATTATTATAAGAAACTCTTT.

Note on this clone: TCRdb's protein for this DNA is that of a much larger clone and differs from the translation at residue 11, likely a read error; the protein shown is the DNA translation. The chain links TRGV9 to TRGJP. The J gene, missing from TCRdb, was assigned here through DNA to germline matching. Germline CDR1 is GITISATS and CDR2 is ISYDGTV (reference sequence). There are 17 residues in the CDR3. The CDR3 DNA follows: TGTGCCTTGTGGGAGGATCATCAAGAGTTGAGCAAAAAAATCAAGGTATTT. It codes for CALWEDHQELSKKIKVF.

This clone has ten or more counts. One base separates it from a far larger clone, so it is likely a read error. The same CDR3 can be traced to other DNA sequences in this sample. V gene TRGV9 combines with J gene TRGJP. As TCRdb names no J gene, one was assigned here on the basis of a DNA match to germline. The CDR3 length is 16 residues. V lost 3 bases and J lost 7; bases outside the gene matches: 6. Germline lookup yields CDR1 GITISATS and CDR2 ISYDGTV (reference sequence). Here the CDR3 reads CALWESQELGKKIKVF. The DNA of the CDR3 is TGTGCCTTGTGGGAGTCCCAGGAGTTGGGCAAAAAAATCAAGGTATTT.

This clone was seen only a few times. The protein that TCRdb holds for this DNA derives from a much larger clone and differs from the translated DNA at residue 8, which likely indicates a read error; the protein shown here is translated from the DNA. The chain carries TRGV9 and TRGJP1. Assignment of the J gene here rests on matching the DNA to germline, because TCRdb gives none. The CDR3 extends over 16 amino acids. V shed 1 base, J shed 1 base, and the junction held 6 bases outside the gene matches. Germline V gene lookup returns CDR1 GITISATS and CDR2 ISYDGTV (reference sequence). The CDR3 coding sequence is TGTGCCTTGTGGGAGGTTTATGGTACCACTGGTTGGTTCAAGATATTT. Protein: CALWEVYGTTGWFKIF.

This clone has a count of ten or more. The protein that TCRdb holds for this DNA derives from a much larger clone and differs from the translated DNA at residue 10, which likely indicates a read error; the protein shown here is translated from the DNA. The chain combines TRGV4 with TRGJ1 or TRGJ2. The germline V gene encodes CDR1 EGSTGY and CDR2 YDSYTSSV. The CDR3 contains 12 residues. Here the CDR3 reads CATWPNYYKELF. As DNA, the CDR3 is TGTGCCACCTGGCCGAATTATTATAAGGAACTCTTT.

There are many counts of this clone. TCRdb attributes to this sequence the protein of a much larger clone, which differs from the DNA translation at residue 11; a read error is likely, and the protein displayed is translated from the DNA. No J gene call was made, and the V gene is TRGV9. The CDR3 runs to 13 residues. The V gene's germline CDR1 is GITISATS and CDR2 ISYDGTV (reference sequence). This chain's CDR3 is CALWEGGYYKRLF. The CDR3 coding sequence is TGTGCCTTGTGGGAGGGTGGTTATTATAAGAGACTCTTT.

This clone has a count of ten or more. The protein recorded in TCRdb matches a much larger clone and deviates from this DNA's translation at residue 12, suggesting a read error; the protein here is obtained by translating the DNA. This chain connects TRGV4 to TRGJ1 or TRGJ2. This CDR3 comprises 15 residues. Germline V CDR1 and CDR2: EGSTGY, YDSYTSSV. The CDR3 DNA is TGTGCCACCTGGGATGAGCCCGCGTATTATTATAGGAAACTCTTT. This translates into CATWDEPAYYYRKLF.

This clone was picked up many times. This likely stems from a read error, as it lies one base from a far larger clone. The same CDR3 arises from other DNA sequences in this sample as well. The CDR3 DNA follows: TGTGCCCTGTGGGATTCGAATTATTATAAGAAACTCTTT. Translation: CALWDSNYYKKLF. The chain carries TRGV9 and TRGJ1 or TRGJ2. Germline CDR1 and CDR2: GITISATS and ISYDGTV (reference sequence). The CDR3 length is 13 residues.

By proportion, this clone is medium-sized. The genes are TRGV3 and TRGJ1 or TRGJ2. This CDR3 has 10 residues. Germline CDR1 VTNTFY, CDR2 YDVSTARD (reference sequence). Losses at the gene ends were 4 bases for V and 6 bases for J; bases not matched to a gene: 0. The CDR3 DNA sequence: TGTGCCACCTGGGATTATAAGAAACTCTTT. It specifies CATWDYKKLF.

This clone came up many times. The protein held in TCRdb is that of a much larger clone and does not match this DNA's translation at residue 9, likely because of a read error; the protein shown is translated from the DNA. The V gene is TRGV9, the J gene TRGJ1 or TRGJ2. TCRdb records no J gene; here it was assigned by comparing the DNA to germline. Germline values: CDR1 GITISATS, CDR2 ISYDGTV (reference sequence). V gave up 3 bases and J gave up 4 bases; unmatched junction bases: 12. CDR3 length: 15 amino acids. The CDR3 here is CALWESKAQYYKKLF. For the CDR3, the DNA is TGTGCCTTGTGGGAGTCTAAAGCGCAATATTATAAGAAACTCTTT.

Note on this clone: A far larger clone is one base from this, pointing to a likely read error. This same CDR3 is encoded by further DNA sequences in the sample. The CDR3 DNA is TGTGCCTTGTGGGAGGTCCCCTGGGACAAGAAACTCTTT. Amino acids: CALWEVPWDKKLF. V is TRGV9 and J is TRGJ1 or TRGJ2. In the absence of a J gene in TCRdb, the DNA was matched to germline to assign it here. This CDR3 has 13 amino acids. V trimming: 1 base; J trimming: 10 bases; junction bases outside the gene matches: 10. Germline CDR1 is GITISATS and CDR2 is ISYDGTV (reference sequence).

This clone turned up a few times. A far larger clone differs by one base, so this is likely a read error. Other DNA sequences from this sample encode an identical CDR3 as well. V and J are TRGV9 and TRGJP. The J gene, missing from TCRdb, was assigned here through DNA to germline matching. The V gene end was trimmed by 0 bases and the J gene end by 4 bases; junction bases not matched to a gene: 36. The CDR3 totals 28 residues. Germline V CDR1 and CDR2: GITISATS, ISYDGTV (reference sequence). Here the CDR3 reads CALWEVFRTQSSGPLRLQQELGKKIKVF. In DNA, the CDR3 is TGTGCCTTGTGGGAGGTGTTCCGAACCCAAAGTTCAGGCCCTCTACGCCTTCAACAAGAGTTGGGCAAAAAAATCAAGGTATTT.

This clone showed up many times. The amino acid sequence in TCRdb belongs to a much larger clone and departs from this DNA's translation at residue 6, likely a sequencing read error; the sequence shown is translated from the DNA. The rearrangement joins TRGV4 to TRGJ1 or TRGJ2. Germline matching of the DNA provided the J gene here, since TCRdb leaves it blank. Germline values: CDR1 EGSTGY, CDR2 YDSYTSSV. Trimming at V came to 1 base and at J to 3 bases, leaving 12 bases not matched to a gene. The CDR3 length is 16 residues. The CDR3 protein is CATWDGTQRSYYKKLF. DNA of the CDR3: TGTGCCACCTGGGATGGAACACAAAGGAGTTATTATAAGAAACTCTTT.

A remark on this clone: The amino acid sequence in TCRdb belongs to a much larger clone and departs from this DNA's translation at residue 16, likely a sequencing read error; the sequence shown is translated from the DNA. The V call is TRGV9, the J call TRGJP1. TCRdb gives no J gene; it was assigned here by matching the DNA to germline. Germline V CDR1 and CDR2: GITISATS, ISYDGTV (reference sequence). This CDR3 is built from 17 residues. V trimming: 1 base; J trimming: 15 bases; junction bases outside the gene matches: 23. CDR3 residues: CALWEVIKELGKKIKIF. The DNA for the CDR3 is TGTGCCTTGTGGGAGGTTATAAAAGAGTTGGGCAAAAAAATCAAGATATTT.

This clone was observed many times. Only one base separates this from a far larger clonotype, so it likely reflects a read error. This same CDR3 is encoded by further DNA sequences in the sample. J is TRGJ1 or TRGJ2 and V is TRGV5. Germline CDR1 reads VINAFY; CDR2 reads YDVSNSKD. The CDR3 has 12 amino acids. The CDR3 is CATWDRDYKKLF. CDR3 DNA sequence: TGTGCCACCTGGGACAGGGATTATAAAAAACTCTTT.